Given below is one TCR beta chain in context. Antigen: not known. The CDR3 is made up of 15 amino acids. Germline V gene lookup returns CDR1 MGHRA and CDR2 YSYEKL. Trimming left V 0 bases short and J 13 bases short, with 19 bases between. This sample was taken from a study of blood T cells in healthy people across ages. Overall study results and limits: Roughly linear age-related decline in beta diversity appeared, significant by age 40. It was the long-lived donors that had more naive CD4+ cells and higher diversity than aged donors.

The use of a sample-barcoded 5' primer and a J-beta primer mix characterized a second PCR of roughly 7 to 11 cycles. The template-switch adaptor, which had 12 random nucleotides, put a tag on each cDNA molecule. Each CDR3 protein is one row after TCRdb ran MiXCR on the 5' RACE reads. The repertoire consists of around 1,100,000 distinct CDR3 sequences, with around two fifths occurring once and the leading ten covering over 10%. Each of the donors had approximately 10 milliliters of peripheral blood drawn into EDTA-treated Vacutainer tubes. The clonotype originates from a man between 18 and 29 years old in good health. The chain uses TRBV4-1 and TRBJ2-1; D could derive from TRBD1 or TRBD2 (5 bases each). Sequencing was carried out using blood. The CDR3 here is CASSQDPGSTDIQFF. The CDR3, as DNA: TGCGCCAGCAGCCAAGATCCAGGGAGTACGGACATTCAGTTCTTC.